This T cell receptor beta chain is from a study of T-cell memory formation after mild COVID-19. The CDR3 totals 14 residues. After removal of 4 bases from V and 2 bases from J, the junction contained 4 bases not matched to a gene. The germline gives CDR1 SGDLS, CDR2 YYNGEE. TCRdb reprocessed the 5' RACE reads via MiXCR and lists one record per CDR3 protein. The top ten clones hold roughly 8.4% of a sample with about 440,000 distinct CDR3 sequences, roughly 20% of them seen once. This clonotype was counted at least ten times. The antigen is unknown. Overall study results and limits: Day 15 to 85 contracting clones showed balanced CD4/CD8; day 15 to 37 expanders favored CD4+. Within pre-infection memory, some responding clones were found, suggesting cross-reactive memory joined.

Sequenced material: PBMCs or a T cell subset sorted from them (not recorded which). The rearrangement joins TRBV9 to TRBJ2-5; TRBD2 matches 8 bases. This clonotype was sampled from an adult woman who had mild COVID-19 (a few samples of this study predate the infection). Cell type and time point are not known. This CDR3 is CASSSRGRQETQYF. For the CDR3, the DNA is TGTGCCAGCAGCTCCCGCGGGAGGCAAGAGACCCAGTACTTC. The complete variable domain, with remaining parts taken from reference TRBV9 and TRBJ2-5, reads DSGVTQTPKHLITATGQRVTLRCSPRSGDLSVYWYQQSLDQGLQFLIQYYNGEERAKGNILERFSAQQFPDLHSELNLSSLELGDSALYFCASSSRGRQETQYFGPGTRLLVL.